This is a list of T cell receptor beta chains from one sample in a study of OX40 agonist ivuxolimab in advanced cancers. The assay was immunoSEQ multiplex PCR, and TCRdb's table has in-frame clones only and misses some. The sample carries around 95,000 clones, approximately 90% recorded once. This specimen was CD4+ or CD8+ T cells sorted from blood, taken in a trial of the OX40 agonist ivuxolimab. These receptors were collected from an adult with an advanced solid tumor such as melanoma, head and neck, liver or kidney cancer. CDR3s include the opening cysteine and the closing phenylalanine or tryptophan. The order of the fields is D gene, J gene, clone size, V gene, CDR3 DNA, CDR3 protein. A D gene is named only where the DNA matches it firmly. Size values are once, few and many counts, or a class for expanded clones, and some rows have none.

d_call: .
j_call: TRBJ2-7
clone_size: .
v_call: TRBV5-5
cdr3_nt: TGTGCCAGCAGCCCTAAAGGATACGAGCAGTACTTC
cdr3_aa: CASSPKGYEQYF

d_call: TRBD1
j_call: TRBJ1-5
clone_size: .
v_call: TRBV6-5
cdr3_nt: TGTGCCAGCAGCCGGAACAGGGGGGATCAGCCCCAGCATTTT
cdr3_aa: CASSRNRGDQPQHF

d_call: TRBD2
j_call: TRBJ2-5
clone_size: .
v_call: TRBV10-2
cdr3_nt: TGCGCCAGCAGTGCGACTAGCGGGTTTTACGAGACCCAGTACTTC
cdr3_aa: CASSATSGFYETQYF

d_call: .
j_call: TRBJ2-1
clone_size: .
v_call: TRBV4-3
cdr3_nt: TGCGCCAGCAGCCAGCTCCTACTGAGCTCCTACAATGAGCAGTTCTTC
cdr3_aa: CASSQLLLSSYNEQFF

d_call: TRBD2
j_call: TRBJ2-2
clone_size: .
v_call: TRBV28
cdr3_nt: TGTGCCAGCAGTTTATTGGCTAGCGGGAGCGGGGAGCTGTTTTTT
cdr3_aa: CASSLLASGSGELFF

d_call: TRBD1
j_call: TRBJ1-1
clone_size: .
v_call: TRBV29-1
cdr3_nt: TGCAGCGCCACAGGGGGATGGACTGAAGCTTTCTTT
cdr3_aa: CSATGGWTEAFF

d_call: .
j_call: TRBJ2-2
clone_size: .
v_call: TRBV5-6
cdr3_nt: TGTGCCAGCAGCTCCGGAAATGGACACCTCACCGGGGAGCTGTTTTTT
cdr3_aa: CASSSGNGHLTGELFF

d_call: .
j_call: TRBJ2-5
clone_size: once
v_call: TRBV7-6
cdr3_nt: TGTGCCAGCAGCTTTTTGGGGATGGGGGAGACCCAGTACTTC
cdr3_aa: CASSFLGMGETQYF

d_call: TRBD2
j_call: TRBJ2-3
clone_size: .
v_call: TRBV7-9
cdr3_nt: TGTGCCAGCAGCTTGGTGTCGGGAGGGCCGGGGGATACGCAGTATTTT
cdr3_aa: CASSLVSGGPGDTQYF

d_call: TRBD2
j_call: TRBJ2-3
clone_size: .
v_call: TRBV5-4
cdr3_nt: TGTGCCAGCAGCTTGGGACTAGCGGGAGTAAATACGCAGTATTTT
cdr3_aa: CASSLGLAGVNTQYF

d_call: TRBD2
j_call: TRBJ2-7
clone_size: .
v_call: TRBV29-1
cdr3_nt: TGCAGCGTTGAAGGAGCGGGGGGCTACGAGCAGTACTTC
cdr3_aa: CSVEGAGGYEQYF

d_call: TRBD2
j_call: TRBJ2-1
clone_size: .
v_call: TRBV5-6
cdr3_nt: TGTGCCAGCAGTTTTAGGACTAGCGGAACCAATGAGCAGTTCTTC
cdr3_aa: CASSFRTSGTNEQFF

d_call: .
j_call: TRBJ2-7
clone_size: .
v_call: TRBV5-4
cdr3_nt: TGTGCCAGCAGCTTGGCCCTTAGAGGTGGCGAGCAGTACTTC
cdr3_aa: CASSLALRGGEQYF

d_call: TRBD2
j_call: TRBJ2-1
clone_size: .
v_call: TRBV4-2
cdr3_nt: TGTGCCAGCAGCCTCATTAGCGGGAGCTCCTACAATGAGCAGTTCTTC
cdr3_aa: CASSLISGSSYNEQFF

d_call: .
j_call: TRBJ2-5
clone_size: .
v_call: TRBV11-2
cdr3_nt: TGTGCCAGCAGCTCAATCCAGGGGCGGGAGACCCAGTACTTC
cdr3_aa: CASSSIQGRETQYF

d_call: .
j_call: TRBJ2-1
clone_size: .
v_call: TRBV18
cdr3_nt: TGTGCCAGCTCACCGCAGGGGAATGAGCAGTTCTTC
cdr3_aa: CASSPQGNEQFF

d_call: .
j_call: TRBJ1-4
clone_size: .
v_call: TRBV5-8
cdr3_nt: TGTGCCAGTAACCTACAGGGTTTAGAAAAACTGTTTTTT
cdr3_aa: CASNLQGLEKLFF

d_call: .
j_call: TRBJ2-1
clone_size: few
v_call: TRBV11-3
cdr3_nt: TGTGCCAGCAGCTTGACCGGGACTCTCGACAATGAGCAGTTCTTC
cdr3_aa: CASSLTGTLDNEQFF

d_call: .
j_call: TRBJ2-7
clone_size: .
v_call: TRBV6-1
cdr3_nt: TGTGCCAGCAGTGAGTGGGAGCAGTACTTC
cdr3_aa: CASSEWEQYF

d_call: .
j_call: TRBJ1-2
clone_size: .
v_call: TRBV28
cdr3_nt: TGTGCCAGCCAAGGGCATAACTATGGCTACACCTTC
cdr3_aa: CASQGHNYGYTF

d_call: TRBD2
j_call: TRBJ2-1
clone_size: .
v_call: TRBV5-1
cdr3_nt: TGCGCCAGCATGAGTCTAGCGGGGTACAATGAGCAGTTCTTC
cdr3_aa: CASMSLAGYNEQFF

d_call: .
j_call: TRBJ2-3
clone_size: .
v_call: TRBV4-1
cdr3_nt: TGCGCCAGCAGCCGCCTAGCCGGAGGGGAGGGCACAGATACGCAGTATTTT
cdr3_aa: CASSRLAGGEGTDTQYF

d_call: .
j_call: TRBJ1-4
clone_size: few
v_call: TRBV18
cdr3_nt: TGTGCCAGCTCACGTACGGGAGAGGCCGTGACTAATGAAAAACTGTTTTTT
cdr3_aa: CASSRTGEAVTNEKLFF

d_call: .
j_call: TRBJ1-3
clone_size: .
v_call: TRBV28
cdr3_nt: TGTGCCAGCAGTTACGGGGCCTCTGGAAACACCATATATTTT
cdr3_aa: CASSYGASGNTIYF

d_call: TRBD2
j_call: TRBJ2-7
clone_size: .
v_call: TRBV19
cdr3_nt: TGTGCCAGTAGTATGGCGGGAGGGCCGTACGAGCAGTACTTC
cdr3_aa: CASSMAGGPYEQYF

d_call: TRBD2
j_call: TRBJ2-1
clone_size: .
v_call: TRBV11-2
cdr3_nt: TGTGCCAGCAGCCTCACTTCGACTAGCTACGCCTACAATGAGCAGTTCTTC
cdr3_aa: CASSLTSTSYAYNEQFF

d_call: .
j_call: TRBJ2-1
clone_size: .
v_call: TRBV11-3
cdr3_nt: TGTGCCAGCAGCTTAGGTCCGGGACCCTATAGGAATGAGCAGTTCTTC
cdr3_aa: CASSLGPGPYRNEQFF

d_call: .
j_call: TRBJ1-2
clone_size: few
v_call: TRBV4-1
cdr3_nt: TGCGCCAGCAGCCAAGATCCCCTCGGGCACGGGGGCTACACCTTC
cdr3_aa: CASSQDPLGHGGYTF

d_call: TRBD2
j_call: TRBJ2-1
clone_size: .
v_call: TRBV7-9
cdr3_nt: TGTGCCAGCAGCTTCAGCGGGAGGGCCTCGAGTAGGTTCTTC
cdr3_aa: CASSFSGRASSRFF

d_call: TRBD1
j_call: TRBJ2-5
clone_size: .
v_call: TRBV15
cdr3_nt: TGTGCCACCAGCAGCACACCGACCGGGACAGGGGGGGAGACCCAGTACTTC
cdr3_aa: CATSSTPTGTGGETQYF

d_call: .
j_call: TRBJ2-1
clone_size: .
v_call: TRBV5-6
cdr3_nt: TGTGCCAGCAGCTTGAGGCGTTACAATGAGCAGTTCTTC
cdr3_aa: CASSLRRYNEQFF

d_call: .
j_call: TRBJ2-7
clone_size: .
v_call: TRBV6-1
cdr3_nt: TGTGCCAGCAGTTCCCAACAGGTCGTCTACGAGCAGTACTTC
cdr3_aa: CASSSQQVVYEQYF

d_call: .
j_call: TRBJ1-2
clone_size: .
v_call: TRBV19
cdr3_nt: TGTGCCAGTAGTATAACCCTAGCGGGCTATGGCTACACCTTC
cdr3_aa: CASSITLAGYGYTF

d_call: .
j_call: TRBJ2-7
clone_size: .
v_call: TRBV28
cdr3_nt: TGTGCCAGCAGTGCTAGTGGGGGGAAGGCCTACGAGCAGTACTTC
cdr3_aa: CASSASGGKAYEQYF

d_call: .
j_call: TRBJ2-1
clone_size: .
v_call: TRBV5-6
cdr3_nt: TGTGCCAGCCGTCCCTTTGGCGAAGGAATCAATGAGCAGTTCTTC
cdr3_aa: CASRPFGEGINEQFF

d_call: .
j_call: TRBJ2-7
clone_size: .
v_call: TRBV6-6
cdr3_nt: TGTGCCAGCAGTCCGCGGTACGGGGAGCAGTACTTC
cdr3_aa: CASSPRYGEQYF

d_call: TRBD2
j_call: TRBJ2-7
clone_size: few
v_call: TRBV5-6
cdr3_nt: TGTGCCAGCAGCCCCCGGCGGGGGGCGGGCGAGCAGTACTTC
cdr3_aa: CASSPRRGAGEQYF

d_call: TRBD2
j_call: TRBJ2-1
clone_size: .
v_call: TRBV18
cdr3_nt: TGTGCCAGCTCACCGTGGACTAGCGGCTACAATGAGCAGTTCTTC
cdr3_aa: CASSPWTSGYNEQFF

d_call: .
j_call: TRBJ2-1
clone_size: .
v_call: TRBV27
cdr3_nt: TGTGCCAGCAGTTTAAACCCGGACTATTATAGCTCCTACAATGAGCAGTTCTTC
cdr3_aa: CASSLNPDYYSSYNEQFF

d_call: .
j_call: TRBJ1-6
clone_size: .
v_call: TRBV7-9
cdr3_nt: TGTGCCAGCAGCTTTGACAGCGGTAGCTCACCCCTCCACTTT
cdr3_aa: CASSFDSGSSPLHF

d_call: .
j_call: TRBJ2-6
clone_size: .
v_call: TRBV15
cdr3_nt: TGTGCCACCAGCAGAGATGGGGCGTACGGGGCCAACGTCCTGACTTTC
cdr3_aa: CATSRDGAYGANVLTF

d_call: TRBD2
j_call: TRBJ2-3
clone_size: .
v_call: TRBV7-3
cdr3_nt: TGTGCCAGCAGCCCTAGTATACTAGCGGGGACAGATACGCAGTATTTT
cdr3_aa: CASSPSILAGTDTQYF

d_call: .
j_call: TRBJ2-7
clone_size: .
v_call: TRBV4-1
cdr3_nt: TGCGCCAGCAGCCAAGGAAGAGGCGTCGCGGGAAGGTCCGAGCAGTACTTC
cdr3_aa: CASSQGRGVAGRSEQYF

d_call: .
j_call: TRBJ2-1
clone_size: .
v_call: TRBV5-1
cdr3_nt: TGCGCCAGCACCTCTTTCGGTCCTTCCTACAATGAGCAGTTCTTC
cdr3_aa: CASTSFGPSYNEQFF

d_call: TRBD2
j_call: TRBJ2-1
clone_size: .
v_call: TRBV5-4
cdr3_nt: TGTGCCAGCAGCCGGACTAGCGGGACTTACAATGAGCAGTTCTTC
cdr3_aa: CASSRTSGTYNEQFF

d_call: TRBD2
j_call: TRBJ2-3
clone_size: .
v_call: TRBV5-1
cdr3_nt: TGCGCCAGCAGCCCTGGGGGACTAGCGGGAGGCCACGGGCCTACGCAGTATTTT
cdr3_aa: CASSPGGLAGGHGPTQYF

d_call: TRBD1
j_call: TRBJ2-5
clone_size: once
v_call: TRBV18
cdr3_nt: TGTGCCAGCTCACCAACGGCAGGGGGCACCGGGGAGACCCAGTACTTC
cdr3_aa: CASSPTAGGTGETQYF

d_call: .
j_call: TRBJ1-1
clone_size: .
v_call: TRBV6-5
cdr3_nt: TGTGCCAGCAGTTATCTAGGGGGCACTGAAGCTTTCTTT
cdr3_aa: CASSYLGGTEAFF

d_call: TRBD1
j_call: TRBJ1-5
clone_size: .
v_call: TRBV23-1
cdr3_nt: TGCGCCAGCAGTCCTCTAGCCGGGACAGGGGGCCAAGTGGGCAATCAGCCCCAGCATTTT
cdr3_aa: CASSPLAGTGGQVGNQPQHF